These 16 T cell receptor beta chains were sequenced from one sample in a study of T and B cells in COVID-19 patients. From blood, about 230-500 ng of genomic DNA served as TRB template. Multiplex PCR with BIOMED2 TRB-A/B primer pools amplified TRB rearrangements. MiXCR, run by TCRdb on the multiplex PCR reads, gives a single entry per CDR3 protein. The data contain 5,500 to 8,500 distinct CDR3 sequences, about a third of them singletons. The sequencing input was blood. The receptors come from a human donor with active COVID-19.

This sequence joins TRBV27 and TRBJ1-4; D unclear. Trimming removed 0 bases from V and 4 bases from J, with 9 bases in between. The CDR3 consists of 15 residues. Germline V gene lookup returns CDR1 MNHEY and CDR2 SMNVEV (reference sequence). CDR3 protein: CASSLSQGVNEKLFF. The CDR3 DNA reads as TGTGCCAGCAGTTTATCGCAAGGCGTTAATGAAAAACTGTTTTTT.

By share of the sample, this clonotype is medium-sized (0.01 to 0.1%). This sequence joins TRBV19 and TRBJ1-5, with D possibly matching TRBD1 (6 bases). V was pared by 7 bases and J by 5 bases, with 21 bases between. Germline V lookup: CDR1 LNHDA, CDR2 SQIVND (reference sequence). The CDR3 extends over 16 amino acids. The CDR3 here is CASNKPQGLKDQPQHF. The CDR3 DNA reads TGTGCCAGTAACAAACCTCAGGGGCTGAAGGATCAGCCCCAGCATTTT.

The count of this clonotype is one. The chain employs TRBV24-1 and TRBJ1-2; D gene uncertain. Trimming removed 6 bases from V and 6 bases from J, with 13 bases in between. CDR3 size: 13 residues. Per the germline V gene, CDR1 is KGHDR and CDR2 is SFDVKD. CDR3: CATSLGLNDGYTF. CDR3 sequence (DNA): TGTGCCACCAGTCTAGGACTGAACGATGGCTACACCTTC.

This clonotype was detected a few times. V and J are TRBV27 and TRBJ2-7; a weak D match, TRBD1 (6 bases). The CDR3 is 15 amino acids. Trimming took 6 bases from V and 0 from J, leaving 15 bases between them. Germline-derived CDR1 and CDR2 are MNHEY and SMNVEV (reference sequence). The CDR3 DNA is TGTGCCAGCAGGCGCAAGGACAGTAGCTCCTACGAGCAGTACTTC. The encoded protein is CASRRKDSSSYEQYF.

V gene TRBV15 combines with J gene TRBJ1-5; 8 bases map to TRBD1. Germline CDR1 reads LNHNV; CDR2 reads YYDKDF (reference sequence). The CDR3 length is 20 residues. J gave up 0 bases and V 5 bases, and 18 bases lay outside the gene matches. This CDR3 reads CATSGAPATGVTYSNQPQHF. DNA of the CDR3: TGTGCCACCAGCGGAGCGCCGGCGACAGGGGTTACTTATAGCAATCAGCCCCAGCATTTT.

This clonotype is classed as medium-sized. The chain has TRBV6-6 and TRBJ2-7; perhaps TRBD1 as D (5 bases). The V and J ends lost 2 bases and 4 bases respectively, with 15 bases between them. Looked up from germline, CDR1 is MNHNY and CDR2 is SVGAGI (reference sequence). The CDR3 contains 15 residues. CDR3 amino acids: CASSYVPRQGYEQYV. CDR3 in DNA: TGTGCCAGCAGTTACGTCCCTCGGCAGGGTTACGAGCAGTACGTC.

The chain uses TRBV19 and TRBJ1-5, with 10 bases lining up with TRBD1. CDR3 size: 17 residues. CDR1 and CDR2 from the germline V gene are LNHDA and SQIVND (reference sequence). The junction had 5 bases not matched to a gene; V was cut back by 3 bases and J by 0 bases. DNA for the CDR3: TGTGCCAGTAGTATTGGGGACAGGGGAAATAGCAATCAGCCCCAGCATTTT. As protein: CASSIGDRGNSNQPQHF.

This clonotype ranks as medium-sized (0.01 to 0.1%). The V gene is TRBV19, the J gene TRBJ2-1; 7 bases map to TRBD1. V shed 3 bases, J shed 5 bases, and the junction held 4 bases outside the gene matches. This CDR3 comprises 14 residues. CDR1 LNHDA and CDR2 SQIVND come from the germline V gene (reference sequence). As DNA, the CDR3 is TGTGCCAGTAGTATGTCAGGGGGAAACAATGAGCAGTTCTTC. As protein: CASSMSGGNNEQFF. Based on the CDR3 plus reference TRBV19 and TRBJ2-1, the full variable domain is DGGITQSPKYLFRKEGQNVTLSCEQNLNHDAMYWYRQDPGQGLRLIYYSQIVNDFQKGDIAEGYSVSREKKESFPLTVTSAQKNPTAFYLCASSMSGGNNEQFFGPGTRLTVL.

J is TRBJ2-3 and V is TRBV6-2 or TRBV6-3; no clear D gene. V was shortened by 5 bases and J by 4 bases, with 16 bases between the two germline ends. Germline assignment: CDR1 MNHEY and CDR2 SVGEGT. The CDR3 contains 15 residues. The CDR3 protein is CASSEAGRLADTQYF. The CDR3 coding sequence is TGTGCCAGCAGTGAAGCAGGCAGGTTAGCAGATACGCAGTATTTT.

This chain links TRBV5-1 with TRBJ1-2; 9 positions match TRBD1. This CDR3 is built from 17 residues. After removal of 0 bases from V and 6 bases from J, the junction contained 12 bases not matched to a gene. Per germline, CDR1 SGHRS and CDR2 YFSETQ. The CDR3 spells CASSLDAIGTGLDGYTF. Written as DNA, the CDR3 is TGCGCCAGCAGCTTGGACGCTATCGGGACAGGGCTTGATGGCTACACCTTC.

This clonotype was counted between two and nine times. This chain joins TRBV6-5 and TRBJ2-3; 14 bases align to TRBD2. Unmatched junction bases numbered 5, after V lost 5 bases and J lost 4 bases. Germline V gene sequence: CDR1 MNHEY, CDR2 SVGAGI. This CDR3 spans 16 amino acids. Here the CDR3 reads CASSATSGGASDTQYF. DNA for the CDR3: TGTGCCAGCAGTGCGACTAGCGGGGGGGCATCAGATACGCAGTATTTT.

The chain has TRBV27 and TRBJ1-1; D remains ambiguous. From germline, CDR1 is MNHEY and CDR2 SMNVEV (reference sequence). This CDR3 is built from 14 residues. The germline V and J ends were trimmed by 2 bases and 2 bases, with 9 bases remaining between them. DNA for the CDR3: TGTGCCAGCAGTTTACCAGGAGACAACACTGAAGCTTTCTTT. Amino acids: CASSLPGDNTEAFF.

As to this clonotype: Just one base apart from a much larger clone, this may be a read error. The chain has TRBV5-1 and TRBJ2-1; D not resolved. CDR1 and CDR2 (germline): SGHRS, YFSETQ. The CDR3 is 12 residues long. The CDR3 loop reads CASSLGTAKQFF. Written as DNA, the CDR3 is TGTGCCAGCAGCCTTGGAACGGCTAAGCAGTTCTTC.

This clonotype was counted between two and nine times. The rearrangement joins TRBV5-1 to TRBJ2-2, with 7 bases lining up with TRBD2. The CDR3 covers 17 residues. J lost 2 bases, V lost 1 base, and 8 bases had no gene match. Germline V lookup: CDR1 SGHRS, CDR2 YFSETQ. The DNA of the CDR3 is TGCGCCAGCAGCTTGCTTTCGGGGGGTCAAAACACCGGGGAGCTGTTTTTT. It specifies CASSLLSGGQNTGELFF. The full variable domain, completed using reference TRBV5-1 and TRBJ2-2, is KAGVTQTPRYLIKTRGQQVTLSCSPISGHRSVSWYQQTPGQGLQFLFEYFSETQRNKGNFPGRFSGRQFSNSRSEMNVSTLELGDSALYLCASSLLSGGQNTGELFFGEGSRLTVL.

V and J are TRBV5-1 and TRBJ1-1; tentative D call: TRBD1 (6 bases). Trimming pared 5 bases from V and 7 bases from J, leaving 15 bases between. Germline V CDR1 and CDR2: SGHRS, YFSETQ. The CDR3 length is 13 residues. The CDR3 sequence: CASRSIDRSEAFF. The CDR3 DNA is TGCGCCAGCAGATCCATCGACAGGAGTGAAGCTTTCTTT.

V and J are TRBV10-3 and TRBJ1-2; D might be TRBD1 (6 bases). CDR3 length: 14 residues. V lost 0 bases, J lost 5 bases, and 10 bases lay in between. Germline CDR1 reads ENHRY; CDR2 reads SYGVKD. CDR3 amino acids: CAISESDRMYGYTF. CDR3 in DNA: TGTGCCATCAGTGAGTCGGACAGAATGTATGGCTACACCTTC.